The 26 T cell receptor beta chains below all came from one sample that was sequenced in a study of cytomegalovirus exposure and HLA in healthy donors. The PCR ran on 60 Vbeta and 13 Jbeta primers. TCRdb's table, derived via immunoSEQ multiplex PCR, lists solely in-frame clones and lacks some. There are under 150,000 clones in the sample; 60% to 85% occur only once, and 6.3% lies in the top ten. Sequencing used PBMCs. These receptor sequences come from a woman aged 35 to 49 in good health and CMV-seronegative.

This chain connects TRBV27 to TRBJ2-7; 11 nucleotides line up with TRBD1. J lost 0 bases, V lost 2 bases, and 3 bases had no gene match. CDR1 MNHEY and CDR2 SMNVEV come from the germline V gene (reference sequence). The CDR3 length is 16 residues. Here the CDR3 DNA reads TGTGCCAGCAGTTTACGGGACAGGGGGAGCTCCTACGAGCAGTACTTC. Translation: CASSLRDRGSSYEQYF.

The chain carries TRBV28 and TRBJ1-2; D gene unclear. The CDR3 is 16 amino acids. Trimming left V 2 bases short and J 7 bases short, with 20 bases between. The germline V gene encodes CDR1 MDHEN and CDR2 SYDVKM. DNA of the CDR3: TGTGCCAGCAGTTTAGGGTTGTGGGAGCTGCACTCTGGCTACACCTTC. Its protein product is CASSLGLWELHSGYTF.

The genes are TRBV18 and TRBJ2-5; the D gene is possibly TRBD2 (5 bases). The length of the CDR3 is 12 residues. The V end was cut by 5 bases, the J end by 2 bases, with 6 bases between. Germline V gene sequence: CDR1 KGHSH, CDR2 LQKENI. CDR3 protein: CASSTSQETQYF. CDR3 nucleotides: TGTGCCAGCTCAACTAGTCAAGAGACCCAGTACTTC.

This clone was picked up a small number of times. The chain employs TRBV7-9 and TRBJ1-1; the D is unclear. V gave up 2 bases and J gave up 1 base, with 5 bases separating them. Germline lookup yields CDR1 SEHNR and CDR2 FQNEAQ (reference sequence). The CDR3 is made up of 13 amino acids. The CDR3 here is CASSLTENTEAFF. CDR3 DNA sequence: TGTGCCAGCAGCTTAACAGAGAACACTGAAGCTTTCTTT.

This clone has just one count. A read error may produce the germline difference seen at one junction end. The chain links TRBV11-2 to TRBJ2-1, with 10 bases lining up with TRBD1. The length of the CDR3 is 14 residues. Looked up from germline, CDR1 is SGHAT and CDR2 is FQNNGV. The CDR3, as DNA: TGTGCCAGCAGCCTAGACAGGGGGCCCGGTGAGCAGTTCTTC. This codes for CASSLDRGPGEQFF.

V is TRBV27 and J is TRBJ1-2; 7 nucleotides line up with TRBD1. Germline CDR1 and CDR2: MNHEY and SMNVEV (reference sequence). The CDR3 is 15 amino acids. J was trimmed by 8 bases and V by 6 bases; bases with no gene match: 15. Here the CDR3 DNA reads TGTGCCAGCAGCCTACAGGGGCGGGAAGTACAAGGCTACACCTTC. Protein sequence: CASSLQGREVQGYTF.

J is TRBJ2-7 and V is TRBV15; 7 bases line up with TRBD2. The CDR3 has 13 residues. CDR1 is LNHNV, CDR2 YYDKDF, per germline (reference sequence). V shed 1 base, J shed 7 bases, and the junction held 4 bases outside the gene matches. DNA of the CDR3: TGTGCCACCAGCAGAGCTGGGGAGGGGGAGCAGTACTTC. Protein: CATSRAGEGEQYF.

The gene calls are TRBV5-6 and TRBJ2-3, with D tentatively TRBD2 (5 bases). CDR3 length: 17 amino acids. V was trimmed by 4 bases and J by 1 base, leaving 19 bases between them. Germline CDR1 reads SGHDT; CDR2 reads YYEEEE. CDR3 nucleotide sequence: TGTGCCAGCAGCGCCGGGATTTTCCCTTGGGGCACAGATACGCAGTATTTT. Its protein is CASSAGIFPWGTDTQYF.

V and J are TRBV5-3 and TRBJ2-5; D might be TRBD1 (5 bases). TRBV5-3 is classed as an ORF, of uncertain function. V was cut by 1 base and J by 1 base, with 11 bases left in between. This CDR3 is built from 15 residues. CDR3 residues: CARSLTLDSQETQYF. CDR3 coding DNA: TGTGCCAGAAGCTTGACCCTCGACAGCCAAGAGACCCAGTACTTC.

The chain links TRBV9 to TRBJ2-7; the D gene is possibly TRBD2 (6 bases). Germline values: CDR1 SGDLS, CDR2 YYNGEE. The CDR3 extends over 15 amino acids. Trimming removed 0 bases at V and 3 bases at J, with 13 bases between. The chain's CDR3 is CASSVGQGGFYEQYF. The CDR3 nucleotides read TGTGCCAGCAGCGTAGGTCAGGGAGGTTTCTACGAGCAGTACTTC.

The gene calls are TRBV7-9 and TRBJ2-7, with 10 nucleotides matching TRBD1. CDR1 SEHNR and CDR2 FQNEAQ come from the germline V gene (reference sequence). V gave up 4 bases and J gave up 0 bases; unmatched junction bases: 12. The CDR3 loop spans 18 amino acids. This chain's CDR3 is CASSYFNRDRGYSYEQYF. As DNA, the CDR3 is TGTGCCAGCAGCTATTTTAACCGGGACAGGGGATACTCCTACGAGCAGTACTTC.

The V call is TRBV7-9, the J call TRBJ2-1; TRBD2 aligns across 9 bases. This CDR3 is 16 amino acids long. Germline V lookup: CDR1 SEHNR, CDR2 FQNEAQ (reference sequence). V was clipped by 3 bases and J by 5 bases; unmatched bases: 8. The CDR3 DNA reads as TGTGCCAGCAGCTTGCTTGGCGGGAGGGGAAACAATGAGCAGTTCTTC. Residues: CASSLLGGRGNNEQFF.

The rearrangement links TRBV7-9 to TRBJ2-7, with D tentatively TRBD1 (5 bases). With 1 base removed from V and 2 bases from J, the gap between germline ends came to 6 bases. Germline-derived CDR1 and CDR2 are SEHNR and FQNEAQ (reference sequence). The CDR3 is 13 amino acids. The CDR3 sequence is CASSLETAYEQYF. The DNA of the CDR3 is TGTGCCAGCAGCTTAGAGACAGCCTACGAGCAGTACTTC.

The chain is built from TRBV7-2 and TRBJ2-1; D gene uncertain. Trimming stripped 11 bases from V and 7 bases from J, with 24 bases between. CDR3 length equals 15 residues. The germline gives CDR1 SGHTA, CDR2 FQGNSA. The CDR3 nucleotides are TGTGCCTCACGTAGTGCCGCCTTTTATTCAAATGAGCAGTTCTTC. This sequence encodes CASRSAAFYSNEQFF.

The sample holds a few counts of this clone. V is TRBV9 and J is TRBJ2-7; the D gene is possibly TRBD1 (5 bases). Between the trimmed V and J ends, which lost 3 bases and 0 bases, there was a span of 16 bases. The CDR3 sequence is 16 residues long. CDR1 is SGDLS, CDR2 YYNGEE, per germline. The CDR3 spells CASSALSSDSSYEQYF. The CDR3 DNA is TGTGCCAGCAGCGCACTCTCTTCCGACAGCTCCTACGAGCAGTACTTC.

This clone has a handful of counts. The V gene is TRBV11-2, the J gene TRBJ1-1; no clear D. V lost 0 bases, J lost 0 bases, and 8 bases lay in between. Germline V gene data show CDR1 as SGHAT and CDR2 as FQNNGV. The CDR3 loop spans 15 amino acids. The CDR3 here is CASSLDPSLNTEAFF. As DNA, the CDR3 is TGTGCCAGCAGCTTAGATCCTTCTTTGAACACTGAAGCTTTCTTT.

The V and J genes are TRBV5-1 and TRBJ1-1, with D perhaps TRBD1 (6 bases). From germline, CDR1 is SGHRS and CDR2 YFSETQ. Trimming took off 4 bases at V and 0 bases at J, with 13 bases between the two ends. The CDR3 spans 15 residues. CDR3 in amino acids: CASSEGHTMNTEAFF. DNA for the CDR3: TGCGCCAGCAGCGAGGGACACACCATGAACACTGAAGCTTTCTTT.

This CDR3 is CASSPRGGFQETQYF. CDR3 in DNA: TGTGCCAGCAGCCCCCGAGGAGGGTTCCAAGAGACCCAGTACTTC. The rearrangement joins TRBV11-2 to TRBJ2-5; the D gene is possibly TRBD2 (6 bases). V lost 5 bases to trimming and J lost 1 base, with 14 bases between them. The CDR3 sequence is 15 residues long. Looked up from germline, CDR1 is SGHAT and CDR2 is FQNNGV.

CDR3 coding DNA: TGTGCCAGCAGCGTAGACGGGAACTATGGCTACACCTTC. Translating it yields CASSVDGNYGYTF. This rearrangement joins TRBV9 to TRBJ1-2; no definite D call. From germline, CDR1 is SGDLS and CDR2 YYNGEE. The CDR3 is made up of 13 amino acids. V shed 0 bases and J shed 2 bases, with 5 bases lying between them.

Here the CDR3 DNA reads TGTGCCAGCAGTTTATGGACTAGCGGGACTAGCACAGATACGCAGTATTTT. Translation gives CASSLWTSGTSTDTQYF. This sequence joins TRBV28 and TRBJ2-3; 11 nucleotides agree with TRBD2. Germline V CDR1 and CDR2: MDHEN, SYDVKM. The CDR3 extends over 17 amino acids. The junction had 2 bases not matched to a gene; V was cut back by 0 bases and J by 0 bases.

The chain has TRBV27 and TRBJ1-1; TRBD1 matches at 7 bases. The germline V gene encodes CDR1 MNHEY and CDR2 SMNVEV (reference sequence). The V gene end was trimmed by 6 bases and the J gene end by 4 bases; junction bases not matched to a gene: 8. The CDR3 sequence is 14 residues long. The DNA for the CDR3 is TGTGCCAGCAGCCGAACGAACAGGGGCACTGAAGCTTTCTTT. It yields the protein CASSRTNRGTEAFF.

The chain carries TRBV7-9 and TRBJ2-7, with D possibly TRBD1 on 6 matching bases. Trimming cost V 5 bases and J 2 bases, with 10 bases left between them. This CDR3 has 13 residues. Germline V gene data show CDR1 as SEHNR and CDR2 as FQNEAQ (reference sequence). The CDR3 here is CASSTDRAYEQYF. In nucleotides, the CDR3 is TGTGCCAGCAGCACGGACAGAGCCTACGAGCAGTACTTC.

This CDR3 is CASSWGLAGVGDTQYF. The CDR3 coding sequence is TGTGCCAGCAGCTGGGGACTAGCGGGAGTCGGGGATACGCAGTATTTT. The chain uses TRBV7-8 and TRBJ2-3; 14 nucleotides line up with TRBD2. The J segment lost 6 bases and the V segment lost 4 bases, leaving 6 bases of the junction unmatched. The CDR3 is 16 amino acids. Per germline, CDR1 SGHVS and CDR2 FQNEAQ.

This sequence joins TRBV5-6 and TRBJ2-5; D call uncertain. Germline lookup yields CDR1 SGHDT and CDR2 YYEEEE. V was trimmed by 2 bases and J by 2 bases, leaving 7 bases between them. There are 13 residues in the CDR3. CDR3 sequence: CASSLPGQETQYF. The DNA of the CDR3 is TGTGCCAGCAGCTTACCCGGGCAAGAGACCCAGTACTTC.

The chain joins TRBV5-1 to TRBJ2-3; D is possibly TRBD1 (5 bases). Trimming took 4 bases from V and 0 from J, leaving 15 bases between them. CDR1 is SGHRS and CDR2 is YFSETQ in the germline V gene. The CDR3 length is 16 residues. The CDR3 loop reads CASSAGHGPSTDTQYF. CDR3 DNA: TGCGCCAGCAGCGCCGGACACGGCCCTAGCACAGATACGCAGTATTTT.

The sample holds a few counts of this clone. The gene calls are TRBV6-6 and TRBJ1-1; D is perhaps TRBD1 (5 bases). The CDR3 totals 15 residues. V was shortened by 7 bases and J by 1 base, with 16 bases between the two germline ends. Germline V gives CDR1 MNHNY, CDR2 SVGAGI (reference sequence). DNA of the CDR3: TGTGCCAGCAAAGTTCCAGGGCTCGGGAACACTGAAGCTTTCTTT. Translation gives CASKVPGLGNTEAFF.